This entry lists 30 T cell receptor beta chains sequenced from one sample in a study of STAT3 mutations in large granular lymphocyte leukemia (dated by TCRdb to the late 2010s). What the research found in general, with its limitations: At least one immunodominant TCRbeta clonotype was present in every T-LGLL patient, and multiple immunodominant subclonotypes appeared in about half of the T-LGLL patients.

Their target antigens are unknown. Preparation of the library involved the immunoSEQ multiplex PCR assay. The table was pulled from immuneACCESS by TCRdb, which kept in-frame rearrangements only. Such tables lose some clones; where checked, under half of the loss comes from unresolved V genes, and the rest has no known cause. The sample has about 1,200 clones on record, about 48% of them singletons. The ten largest clones represent 40% to 65% of the sample. Input material: peripheral blood mononuclear cells. These TCRs come from a male patient aged 50 to 59 with T-cell large granular lymphocyte leukemia. Some clones in this sample may be carry-over from other donors' samples. The age is the age at diagnosis.

This clone showed up just a few times. The chain is built from TRBV9 and TRBJ2-7; 7 nucleotides agree with TRBD1. The CDR3 length is 14 residues. The V and J ends lost 0 bases and 2 bases, in that order; junction bases with no gene match: 2. Germline V CDR1 and CDR2: SGDLS, YYNGEE. The CDR3 DNA reads as TGTGCCAGCAGCGTAGGGGGACAGACCTACGAGCAGTACTTC. Its translation is CASSVGGQTYEQYF.

The chain is built from TRBV4-1 and TRBJ1-2; D gene ambiguous. Germline V gene data show CDR1 as MGHRA and CDR2 as YSYEKL. Trimming took off 0 bases at V and 5 bases at J, with 10 bases between the two ends. The CDR3 is 14 residues long. CDR3 residues: CASSQEREGYGYTF. The CDR3 region has the DNA TGCGCCAGCAGCCAAGAAAGGGAAGGGTATGGCTACACCTTC.

The rearrangement links TRBV5-1 to TRBJ2-7; D unresolved. Trimming cost V 5 bases and J 3 bases, with 12 bases left between them. This CDR3 contains 13 residues. Germline lookup yields CDR1 SGHRS and CDR2 YFSETQ. In DNA form, the CDR3 reads TGCGCCAGCAGTCCGTCCCAATACTACGAGCAGTACTTC. Translated, it gives CASSPSQYYEQYF. Full variable domain (missing parts from reference TRBV5-1 and TRBJ2-7): KAGVTQTPRYLIKTRGQQVTLSCSPISGHRSVSWYQQTPGQGLQFLFEYFSETQRNKGNFPGRFSGRQFSNSRSEMNVSTLELGDSALYLCASSPSQYYEQYFGPGTRLTVT.

This rearrangement joins TRBV18 to TRBJ1-1; no definite D call. V lost 8 bases and J lost 0, with 10 bases in between. Germline V lookup: CDR1 KGHSH, CDR2 LQKENI. The CDR3 consists of 13 residues. In DNA form, the CDR3 reads TGTGCCAGCCATACAGAGATGAACACTGAAGCTTTCTTT. Translating it yields CASHTEMNTEAFF. The full variable domain, completed using reference TRBV18 and TRBJ1-1, is NAGVMQNPRHLVRRRGQEARLRCSPMKGHSHVYWYRQLPEEGLKFMVYLQKENIIDESGMPKERFSAEFPKEGPSILRIQQVVRGDSAAYFCASHTEMNTEAFFGQGTRLTVV.

The chain recombines TRBV18 with TRBJ1-5; unclear D gene. Trimming removed 1 base from V and 0 bases from J, with 7 bases in between. The CDR3 sequence is 15 residues long. The V gene's germline CDR1 is KGHSH and CDR2 LQKENI. The CDR3 sequence is CASSPRRYSNQPQHF. In DNA, the CDR3 is TGTGCCAGCTCACCACGGCGATATAGCAATCAGCCCCAGCATTTT. The whole variable domain, remainder taken from reference TRBV18 and TRBJ1-5, is NAGVMQNPRHLVRRRGQEARLRCSPMKGHSHVYWYRQLPEEGLKFMVYLQKENIIDESGMPKERFSAEFPKEGPSILRIQQVVRGDSAAYFCASSPRRYSNQPQHFGDGTRLSIL.

Only a few counts were recorded for this clone. This chain connects TRBV4-2 to TRBJ1-2; 7 bases match TRBD1. The germline V gene has CDR1 LGHNA and CDR2 YNFKEQ. J was trimmed by 6 bases and V by 0 bases; bases with no gene match: 7. The CDR3 spans 15 residues. CDR3 region: CASSQDTGQENGYTF. Here the CDR3 DNA reads TGTGCCAGCAGCCAAGATACAGGACAGGAGAATGGCTACACCTTC.

This clone showed up just once. This chain's CDR3 is CAWSVRDEQYF. The CDR3 nucleotides read TGTGCCTGGAGTGTAAGAGACGAGCAGTACTTC. The V call is TRBV30, the J call TRBJ2-7; D ambiguous. The CDR3 covers 11 residues. Germline CDR1 GTSNPN, CDR2 SVGIG (reference sequence). V was clipped by 0 bases and J by 5 bases, with 5 bases between them.

The gene calls are TRBV29-1 and TRBJ2-7; 8 bases map to TRBD1. Germline CDR1 and CDR2: SQVTM and ANQGSEA. There are 14 residues in the CDR3. After removal of 1 base from V and 7 bases from J, the junction contained 9 bases not matched to a gene. Here the CDR3 reads CSVEVGRGLGEQYF. For the CDR3, the DNA is TGCAGCGTTGAAGTCGGCAGGGGGCTGGGGGAGCAGTACTTC.

The chain carries TRBV7-9 and TRBJ1-5; TRBD1 matches 9 bases. V was pared by 4 bases and J by 5 bases, with 3 bases of the junction left unmatched. This CDR3 is built from 14 residues. Germline V gene lookup returns CDR1 SEHNR and CDR2 FQNEAQ (reference sequence). DNA for the CDR3: TGTGCCAGCAGCTCGGACAGGGGAGATCAGCCCCAGCATTTT. It codes for CASSSDRGDQPQHF.

This clone was recorded only once. The CDR3 here is CASSLVGPMNTEAFF. CDR3 DNA sequence: TGCGCCAGCAGCTTGGTGGGACCCATGAACACTGAAGCTTTCTTT. The rearrangement joins TRBV5-1 to TRBJ1-1; possible D gene TRBD1, 5 bases. This CDR3 comprises 15 residues. The ends were cut back, 0 bases at V and 0 bases at J, with 9 bases in the middle. From germline, CDR1 is SGHRS and CDR2 YFSETQ.

There are a few counts of this clone. The chain recombines TRBV5-4 with TRBJ1-2, with a weak D call TRBD1 (6 bases). Germline loops: CDR1 SGHNT, CDR2 YYREEE (reference sequence). Trimming removed 1 base from V and 8 bases from J, with 12 bases in between. The length of the CDR3 is 13 residues. CDR3 amino acids: CASSLNTGRGYTF. For the CDR3, the DNA is TGTGCCAGCAGCTTGAACACAGGGCGCGGCTACACCTTC.

This clone has only a few counts. Different DNA sequences within this sample yield the same CDR3. CDR3 sequence: CSVGTGYGYTF. CDR3 nucleotide sequence: TGCAGCGTTGGGACAGGGTATGGCTACACCTTC. The rearrangement uses TRBV29-1 and TRBJ1-2; 8 nucleotides match TRBD1. This CDR3 is built from 11 residues. V dropped 4 bases and J dropped 5; count of bases not matched to a gene: 0. Germline values: CDR1 SQVTM, CDR2 ANQGSEA.

By its share, this clone is large. This chain links TRBV10-3 with TRBJ2-7; 10 bases line up with TRBD2. Germline CDR1 and CDR2: ENHRY and SYGVKD. The CDR3 loop spans 14 amino acids. V trimming: 1 base; J trimming: 5 bases; junction bases outside the gene matches: 2. CDR3 nucleotide sequence: TGTGCCATCAGTGAGTTGCTAGCGGGAGACGAGCAGTACTTC. Its protein is CAISELLAGDEQYF.

The chain combines TRBV7-9 with TRBJ1-1, with D possibly being TRBD1 (6 bases). This CDR3 contains 14 residues. Germline assignment: CDR1 SEHNR and CDR2 FQNEAQ (reference sequence). V was cut by 5 bases and J by 0 bases, with 10 bases left in between. CDR3 region: CASSPDRMNTEAFF. CDR3 nucleotide sequence: TGTGCCAGCAGCCCAGACAGGATGAACACTGAAGCTTTCTTT.

The rearrangement joins TRBV30 to TRBJ2-4, with D tentatively TRBD1 (5 bases). The CDR3 is 13 amino acids. Trimming cost V 3 bases and J 6 bases, with 12 bases left between them. Germline V CDR1 and CDR2: GTSNPN, SVGIG (reference sequence). CDR3 protein: CAWRGLYLNIQYF. The CDR3 DNA reads as TGTGCCTGGAGGGGGCTTTACTTAAACATTCAGTACTTC.

The chain is built from TRBV5-1 and TRBJ1-2; 7 positions agree with TRBD1. J was trimmed by 7 bases and V by 6 bases; bases with no gene match: 15. The CDR3 contains 15 residues. Germline CDR1 is SGHRS and CDR2 is YFSETQ. CDR3 amino acids: CASTLGGQGDGGYTF. CDR3 DNA sequence: TGCGCCAGCACCCTTGGAGGGCAGGGGGACGGTGGCTACACCTTC. Full variable domain (outside the CDR3, taken from reference TRBV5-1 and TRBJ1-2): KAGVTQTPRYLIKTRGQQVTLSCSPISGHRSVSWYQQTPGQGLQFLFEYFSETQRNKGNFPGRFSGRQFSNSRSEMNVSTLELGDSALYLCASTLGGQGDGGYTFGSGTRLTVV.

CDR3 sequence (DNA): TGTGCCTGGAGTGAGACCTACGAGCAGTACTTC. Translation gives CAWSETYEQYF. The gene calls are TRBV30 and TRBJ2-7; no firm D call. The CDR3 runs to 11 residues. The V end lost 1 base, the J end lost 2 bases, and 3 bases lay between the germline ends. The germline V gene has CDR1 GTSNPN and CDR2 SVGIG (reference sequence).

CDR3 loop: CASSTSYNEQFF. The CDR3 coding sequence is TGTGCCAGCAGCACCTCCTACAATGAGCAGTTCTTC. V usage is TRBV13 and J usage is TRBJ2-1, with D uncertain. This CDR3 comprises 12 residues. Germline V CDR1 and CDR2: PRHDT, FYEKMQ (reference sequence). The ends were cut back, 5 bases at V and 0 bases at J, with 2 bases in the middle.

The rearrangement uses TRBV27 and TRBJ1-5; D call uncertain. V was clipped by 2 bases and J by 1 base, with 6 bases between them. CDR1 is MNHEY, CDR2 SMNVEV, per germline (reference sequence). There are 14 residues in the CDR3. The CDR3 loop is CASSLGQSNQPQHF. CDR3 nucleotide sequence: TGTGCCAGCAGTTTAGGGCAGAGCAATCAGCCCCAGCATTTT.

V usage is TRBV30 and J usage is TRBJ2-7; the match to TRBD2 covers 9 bases. The CDR3 has 13 residues. J lost 1 base, V lost 3 bases, and 1 base had no gene match. The germline CDR1 and CDR2 sequences are GTSNPN and SVGIG (reference sequence). CDR3 nucleotide sequence: TGTGCCTGGAGGGGACTAGCATCCTACGAGCAGTACTTC. Its translation is CAWRGLASYEQYF. Variable domain in full (rest from reference TRBV30 and TRBJ2-7): SQTIHQWPATLVQPVGSPLSLECTVEGTSNPNLYWYRQAAGRGLQLLFYSVGIGQISSEVPQNLSASRPQDRQFILSSKKLLLSDSGFYLCAWRGLASYEQYFGPGTRLTVT.

V is TRBV4-2 and J is TRBJ2-7; 9 nucleotides line up with TRBD2. From germline, CDR1 is LGHNA and CDR2 YNFKEQ. V gave up 3 bases and J gave up 4 bases; unmatched junction bases: 7. The CDR3 consists of 15 residues. The CDR3 sequence: CASSQDRLAEYEQYF. The DNA for the CDR3 is TGTGCCAGCAGCCAGGACCGACTAGCGGAGTACGAGCAGTACTTC.

The chain links TRBV6-5 to TRBJ1-1; 8 bases agree with TRBD1. V shed 6 bases and J 1 base; nucleotides not matched to a gene: 4. Germline V gives CDR1 MNHEY, CDR2 SVGAGI. This CDR3 is 14 amino acids long. For the CDR3, the DNA is TGTGCCAGCAGCCCTACAGGGGGGAACACTGAAGCTTTCTTT. Translated, it gives CASSPTGGNTEAFF.

The chain uses TRBV27 and TRBJ2-7; tentatively, D is TRBD1 (7 bases). With 8 bases removed from V and 1 base from J, the gap between germline ends came to 15 bases. The germline V gene has CDR1 MNHEY and CDR2 SMNVEV (reference sequence). CDR3 length: 14 amino acids. The CDR3 region is CASLATGRSYEQYF. The CDR3 bases are TGTGCCAGCCTGGCGACAGGGAGGTCCTACGAGCAGTACTTC.

This chain uses TRBV27 with TRBJ2-7; no clear D gene. Germline V gene sequence: CDR1 MNHEY, CDR2 SMNVEV (reference sequence). The CDR3 sequence is 11 residues long. Trimming shortened V by 6 bases and J by 0 bases, and 3 bases separated the two germline ends. CDR3 in DNA: TGTGCCAGCAGCCCCTCCTACGAGCAGTACTTC. Translating it yields CASSPSYEQYF.

This chain links TRBV20-1 with TRBJ2-5; D gene uncertain. There are 11 residues in the CDR3. Germline values: CDR1 DFQATT, CDR2 SNEGSKA (reference sequence). V was pared by 1 base and J by 1 base, with 1 base between. The CDR3 DNA follows: TGCAGTGCTAGAGGCCAAGAGACCCAGTACTTC. Translated, it gives CSARGQETQYF.

The chain employs TRBV18 and TRBJ1-2; D gene ambiguous. This CDR3 contains 12 residues. Between the trimmed V and J ends, which lost 3 bases and 7 bases, there was a span of 9 bases. Germline V gene lookup returns CDR1 KGHSH and CDR2 LQKENI. CDR3 amino acids: CASSPGGSGYTF. The CDR3 region has the DNA TGTGCCAGCTCACCCGGAGGGAGTGGCTACACCTTC.

This clone was found a few times. The genes are TRBV10-3 and TRBJ2-7; D unresolved. V was trimmed by 8 bases and J by 4 bases, leaving 12 bases between them. The CDR3 has 12 amino acids. Germline CDR1 and CDR2: ENHRY and SYGVKD. CDR3: CAIDEPGYEQYF. CDR3 DNA: TGTGCCATCGATGAGCCCGGGTACGAGCAGTACTTC.

This chain joins TRBV18 and TRBJ1-2; 9 bases line up with TRBD1. V was pared by 4 bases and J by 8 bases, with 5 bases of the junction left unmatched. Germline V CDR1 and CDR2: KGHSH, LQKENI. The CDR3 length is 13 residues. In nucleotides, the CDR3 is TGTGCCAGCTCACTGGGACAGGGTGACGGCTACACCTTC. Its translation is CASSLGQGDGYTF.

The chain carries TRBV29-1 and TRBJ2-7, with a weak D call TRBD2 (5 bases). V dropped 5 bases and J dropped 6 bases, with 8 bases sitting between them. Germline CDR1 and CDR2: SQVTM and ANQGSEA. The CDR3 has 10 amino acids. CDR3 DNA sequence: TGCAGCGTTCGGACTGGCGAGCAGTACTTC. It translates to CSVRTGEQYF.

The V gene is TRBV30, the J gene TRBJ2-7, with D possibly TRBD1 on 6 matching bases. V was shortened by 2 bases and J by 13 bases, with 15 bases between the two germline ends. This CDR3 region has 11 residues. The germline gives CDR1 GTSNPN, CDR2 SVGIG (reference sequence). The CDR3, as DNA: TGTGCCTGGAGTTTGGACAGTGTTCTCTACTTC. It is translated as CAWSLDSVLYF.